The 7 T cell receptor beta chains listed next were all sequenced from one sample in a study of T cells in localized non-small cell lung cancer. Only in-frame clones appear in the TCRdb table, and some are missing; sequencing was by immunoSEQ multiplex PCR. This table holds under 3,000 clones, about 26% found once. Sequencing was performed on lung tumor tissue, taken before any cancer treatment. The receptors originated from a man aged 18 to 50 with stage I lung adenocarcinoma.

This chain uses TRBV6-8 with TRBJ1-2; 11 bases line up with TRBD1. Per germline, CDR1 MNHGY and CDR2 SAAAGT. J was trimmed by 4 bases and V by 2 bases; bases with no gene match: 9. The CDR3 has 17 residues. CDR3 residues: CASSYDGDRGKVYGYTF. The CDR3 DNA follows: TGTGCCAGCAGTTACGATGGGGACAGGGGGAAGGTCTATGGCTACACCTTC.

The gene calls are TRBV6-8 and TRBJ2-3, with D perhaps matching TRBD2 (6 bases). The CDR3 runs 15 residues. Germline V gene lookup returns CDR1 MNHGY and CDR2 SAAAGT. V shed 6 bases and J shed 2 bases, with 15 bases lying between them. The CDR3 sequence is CASRPGTGVTDTQYF. The CDR3 DNA follows: TGTGCCAGCAGACCCGGGACGGGAGTCACAGATACGCAGTATTTT.

This clone is large. V and J are TRBV19 and TRBJ1-1; the D is unclear. The germline gives CDR1 LNHDA, CDR2 SQIVND (reference sequence). V lost 5 bases to trimming and J lost 1 base, with 17 bases between them. This CDR3 has 16 residues. The CDR3 DNA reads TGTGCCAGTAGTCTAACTGGACCCTGGGGGAACACTGAAGCTTTCTTT. Protein sequence: CASSLTGPWGNTEAFF.

This clone showed up just a few times. The junction differs from germline at one of its ends, possibly a read error. The CDR3 region has the DNA TGTGCCATCAGTGCTAACGTAGGTTCTGGAAACACCATATATTTT. Protein product: CAISANVGSGNTIYF. This sequence joins TRBV6-8 and TRBJ1-3; the D is unclear. There are 15 residues in the CDR3. Per the germline V gene, CDR1 is MNHGY and CDR2 is SAAAGT.

J is TRBJ1-2 and V is TRBV29-1; a possible D gene is TRBD1 (6 bases). This CDR3 region has 13 residues. The V gene lost 6 bases and the J gene lost 6 bases, with 17 bases spanning the gap. Germline V gene lookup returns CDR1 SQVTM and CDR2 ANQGSEA. The CDR3, as DNA: TGCAGCGTCTCAATGGGGGGGCTGGATGGCTACACCTTC. Protein: CSVSMGGLDGYTF.

This clone has just a few counts. The chain is built from TRBV28 and TRBJ1-3, with TRBD1 matching over 8 bases. Germline-derived CDR1 and CDR2 are MDHEN and SYDVKM. V was pared by 6 bases and J by 1 base, with 11 bases of the junction left unmatched. The CDR3 covers 17 residues. CDR3 region: CASSSGGGRPSGNTIYF. Written as DNA, the CDR3 is TGTGCCAGCAGCTCAGGGGGCGGCAGGCCGTCTGGAAACACCATATATTTT.

This clone is large by share. The chain carries TRBV6-8 and TRBJ1-1; 7 nucleotides align to TRBD1. CDR3 length: 14 amino acids. Germline trimming cut 10 bases from V and 1 base from J; bases unmatched to any gene: 9. Germline CDR1 is MNHGY and CDR2 is SAAAGT. The CDR3 spells CAISPGTENTEAFF. CDR3 coding DNA: TGTGCCATCTCCCCTGGGACAGAGAACACTGAAGCTTTCTTT.